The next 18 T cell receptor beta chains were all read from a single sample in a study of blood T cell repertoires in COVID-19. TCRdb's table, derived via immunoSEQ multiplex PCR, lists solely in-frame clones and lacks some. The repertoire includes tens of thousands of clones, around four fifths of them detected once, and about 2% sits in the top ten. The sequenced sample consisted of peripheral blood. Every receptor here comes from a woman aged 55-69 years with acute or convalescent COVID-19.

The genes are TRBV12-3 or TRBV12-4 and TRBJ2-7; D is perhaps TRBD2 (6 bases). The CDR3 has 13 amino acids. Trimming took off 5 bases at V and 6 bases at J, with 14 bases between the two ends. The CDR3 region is CASSRLGYPEQYF. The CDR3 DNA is TGTGCCAGCAGTCGACTAGGTTACCCCGAGCAGTACTTC.

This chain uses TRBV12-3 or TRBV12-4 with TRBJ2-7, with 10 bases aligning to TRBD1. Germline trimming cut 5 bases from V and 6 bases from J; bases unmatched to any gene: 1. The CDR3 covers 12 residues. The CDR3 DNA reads TGTGCCAGCAGTGGGACAGGGGCCGAGCAGTACTTC. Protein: CASSGTGAEQYF.

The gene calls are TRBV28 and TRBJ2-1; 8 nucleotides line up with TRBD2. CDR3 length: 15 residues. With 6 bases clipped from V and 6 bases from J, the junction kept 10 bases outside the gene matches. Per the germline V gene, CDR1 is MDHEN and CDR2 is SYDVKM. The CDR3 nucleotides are TGTGCCAGCAGCCTATCCGGGACTAGAGGCAATGAGCAGTTCTTC. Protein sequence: CASSLSGTRGNEQFF.

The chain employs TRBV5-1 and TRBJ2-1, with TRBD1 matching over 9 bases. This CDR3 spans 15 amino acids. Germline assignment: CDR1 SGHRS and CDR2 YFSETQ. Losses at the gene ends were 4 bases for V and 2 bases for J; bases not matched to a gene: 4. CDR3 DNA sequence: TGCGCCAGCAGCGCCACAGGGGGCCCCTACAATGAGCAGTTCTTC. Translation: CASSATGGPYNEQFF. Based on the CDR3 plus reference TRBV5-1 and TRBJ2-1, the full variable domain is KAGVTQTPRYLIKTRGQQVTLSCSPISGHRSVSWYQQTPGQGLQFLFEYFSETQRNKGNFPGRFSGRQFSNSRSEMNVSTLELGDSALYLCASSATGGPYNEQFFGPGTRLTVL.

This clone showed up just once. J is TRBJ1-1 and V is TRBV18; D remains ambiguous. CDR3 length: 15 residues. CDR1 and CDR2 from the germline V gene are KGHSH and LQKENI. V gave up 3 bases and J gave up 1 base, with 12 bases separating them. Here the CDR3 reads CASSPVQTSNTEAFF. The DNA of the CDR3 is TGTGCCAGCTCACCGGTTCAGACTTCGAACACTGAAGCTTTCTTT.

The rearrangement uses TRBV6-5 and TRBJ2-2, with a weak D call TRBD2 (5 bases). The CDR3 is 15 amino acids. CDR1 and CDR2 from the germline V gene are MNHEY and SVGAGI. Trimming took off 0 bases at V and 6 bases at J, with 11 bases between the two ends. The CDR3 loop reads CASSYSIWRSGELFF. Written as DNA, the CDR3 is TGTGCCAGCAGTTACTCGATTTGGAGGTCCGGGGAGCTGTTTTTT.

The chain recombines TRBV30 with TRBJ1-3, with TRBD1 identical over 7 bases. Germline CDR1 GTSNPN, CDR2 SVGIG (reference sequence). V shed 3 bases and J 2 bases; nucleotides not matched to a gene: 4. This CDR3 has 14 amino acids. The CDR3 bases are TGTGCCTGGAGGGAAGGGACAGCTGGAAACACCATATATTTT. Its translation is CAWREGTAGNTIYF.

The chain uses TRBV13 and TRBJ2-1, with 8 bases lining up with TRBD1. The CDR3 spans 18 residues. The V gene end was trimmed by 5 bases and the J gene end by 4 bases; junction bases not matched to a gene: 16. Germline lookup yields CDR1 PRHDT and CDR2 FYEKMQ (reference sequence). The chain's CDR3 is CASSLIDVQGDQYNEQFF. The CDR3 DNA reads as TGTGCCAGCAGCCTTATCGATGTACAGGGGGATCAGTACAATGAGCAGTTCTTC.

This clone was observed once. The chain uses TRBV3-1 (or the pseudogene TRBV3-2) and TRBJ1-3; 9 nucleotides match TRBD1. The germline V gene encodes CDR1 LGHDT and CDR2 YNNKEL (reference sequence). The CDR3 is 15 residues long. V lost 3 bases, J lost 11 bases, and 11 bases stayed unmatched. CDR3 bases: TGTGCCAGCAGCCAGCAGCTAACAGGGGGCGCCTCCATATATTTT. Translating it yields CASSQQLTGGASIYF.

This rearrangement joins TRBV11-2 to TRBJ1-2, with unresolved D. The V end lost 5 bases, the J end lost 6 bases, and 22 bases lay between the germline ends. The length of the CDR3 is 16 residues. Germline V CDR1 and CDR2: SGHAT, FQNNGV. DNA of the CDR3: TGTGCCAGCAGCCCTCATACTTCTCTCCGTTCGGATGGCTACACCTTC. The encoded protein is CASSPHTSLRSDGYTF.

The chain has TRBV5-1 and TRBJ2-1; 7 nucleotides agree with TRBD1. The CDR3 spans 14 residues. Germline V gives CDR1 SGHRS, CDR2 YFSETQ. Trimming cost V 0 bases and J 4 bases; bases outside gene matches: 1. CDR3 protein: CASSLGTGYNEQFF. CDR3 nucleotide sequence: TGCGCCAGCAGCTTGGGGACAGGATACAATGAGCAGTTCTTC.

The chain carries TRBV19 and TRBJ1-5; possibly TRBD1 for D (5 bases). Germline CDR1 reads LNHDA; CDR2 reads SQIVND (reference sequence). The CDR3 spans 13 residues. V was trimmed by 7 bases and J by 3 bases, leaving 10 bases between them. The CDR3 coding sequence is TGTGCCAGTAAGGAGGGGAACAATCAGCCCCAGCATTTT. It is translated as CASKEGNNQPQHF.

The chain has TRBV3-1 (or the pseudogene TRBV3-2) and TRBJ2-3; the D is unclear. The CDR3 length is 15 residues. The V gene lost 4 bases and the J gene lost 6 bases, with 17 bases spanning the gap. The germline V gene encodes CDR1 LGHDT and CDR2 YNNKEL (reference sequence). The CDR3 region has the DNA TGTGCCAGCAGCCTTAATAAAATTGCAGGTGATACGCAGTATTTT. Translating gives CASSLNKIAGDTQYF.

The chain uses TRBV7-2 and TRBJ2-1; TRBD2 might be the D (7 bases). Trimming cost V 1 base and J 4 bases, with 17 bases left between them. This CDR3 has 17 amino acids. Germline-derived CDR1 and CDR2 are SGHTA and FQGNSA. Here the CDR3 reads CASSLGTTGTMYNEQFF. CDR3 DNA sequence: TGTGCCAGCAGCTTAGGTACCACAGGGACTATGTACAATGAGCAGTTCTTC. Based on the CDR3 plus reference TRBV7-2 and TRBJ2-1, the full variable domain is GAGVSQSPSNKVTEKGKDVELRCDPISGHTALYWYRQSLGQGLEFLIYFQGNSAPDKSGLPSDRFSAERTGGSVSTLTIQRTQQEDSAVYLCASSLGTTGTMYNEQFFGPGTRLTVL.

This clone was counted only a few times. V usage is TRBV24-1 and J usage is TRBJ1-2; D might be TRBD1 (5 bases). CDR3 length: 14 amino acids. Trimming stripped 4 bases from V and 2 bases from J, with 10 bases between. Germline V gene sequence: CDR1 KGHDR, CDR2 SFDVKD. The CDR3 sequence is CATSEGQGNYGYTF. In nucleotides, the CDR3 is TGTGCCACCAGTGAGGGTCAGGGAAACTATGGCTACACCTTC.

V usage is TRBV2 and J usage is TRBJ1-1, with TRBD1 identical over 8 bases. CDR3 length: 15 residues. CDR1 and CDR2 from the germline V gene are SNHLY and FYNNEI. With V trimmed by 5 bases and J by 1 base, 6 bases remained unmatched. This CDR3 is CASSWGTGRNTEAFF. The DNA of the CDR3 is TGTGCCAGCAGTTGGGGGACAGGAAGGAACACTGAAGCTTTCTTT.

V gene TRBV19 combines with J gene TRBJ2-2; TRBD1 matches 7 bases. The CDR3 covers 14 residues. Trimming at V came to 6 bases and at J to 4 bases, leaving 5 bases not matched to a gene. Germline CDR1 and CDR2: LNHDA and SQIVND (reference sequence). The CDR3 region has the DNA TGTGCCAGTAGCGGGACAGCCGGCACCGGGGAGCTGTTTTTT. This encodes CASSGTAGTGELFF.

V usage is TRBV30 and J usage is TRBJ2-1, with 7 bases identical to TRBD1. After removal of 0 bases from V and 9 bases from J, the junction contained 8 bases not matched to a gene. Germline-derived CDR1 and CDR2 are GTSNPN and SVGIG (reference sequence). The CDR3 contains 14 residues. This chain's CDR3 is CAWSVVTGVGEQFF. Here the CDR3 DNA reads TGTGCCTGGAGTGTAGTCACAGGGGTGGGTGAGCAGTTCTTC.